These T cell receptor beta chains were read from a single sample in a study of graft-versus-host responses after intestinal transplantation. Profiling relied on immunoSEQ multiplex PCR, and the TCRdb table lists in-frame clones only, not all of them. The data contain roughly 97,000 clones, about 93% of them singletons. Sequenced here: PBMCs, sampled roughly 450 days after intestinal transplant. The receptors originated from a human patient who received an intestinal transplant, so some T cells may come from the graft donor. Both conserved end residues are part of each CDR3. D genes are given only for firm matches. Some rows have no size entry. The others give once, few or many, or a class for an expanded clone.

CDR3 length	V gene	D gene	clone size	J gene	CDR3 DNA	CDR3 protein
13	TRBV7-2	TRBD1	-	TRBJ1-2	TGTGCCAGCAGCTTGGCGACAGGGGGCGGCTACACCTTC	CASSLATGGGYTF
15	TRBV6-5	-	-	TRBJ2-2	TGTGCCAGCAGTTACGCCTCATCGAGCACCGGGGAGCTGTTTTTT	CASSYASSSTGELFF
14	TRBV13	-	-	TRBJ1-3	TGTGCCACCCCTGAGGTAGGGGGAGGAAACACCATATATTTT	CATPEVGGGNTIYF
13	TRBV18	-	-	TRBJ1-5	TGTGCCAGCTCATCAGACGGGAATCAGCCCCAGCATTTT	CASSSDGNQPQHF
11	TRBV5-5	-	-	TRBJ2-1	TGTGCCAGCCGGGGGTACAATGAGCAGTTCTTC	CASRGYNEQFF
12	TRBV5-4	-	-	TRBJ2-1	TGTGCCAGCAGCCGGGTGGACAATGAGCAGTTCTTC	CASSRVDNEQFF
12	TRBV5-1	-	-	TRBJ2-5	TGCGCCAGCAGTTCAGGGGAGGAGACCCAGTACTTC	CASSSGEETQYF
14	TRBV18	-	-	TRBJ1-3	TGTGCCAGCTCACCATGGCTCTCTGGAAACACCATATATTTT	CASSPWLSGNTIYF
14	TRBV5-1	-	-	TRBJ2-7	TGCGCCAGCAGCTTGGAGGGGGGACCCTACGAGCAGTACTTC	CASSLEGGPYEQYF
14	TRBV11-2	-	-	TRBJ1-6	TGTGCCAGCAGCTCTACAGGGTACAATTCACCCCTCCACTTT	CASSSTGYNSPLHF
17	TRBV27	TRBD2	-	TRBJ2-7	TGTGCCAGCAGTCCCCATGGAGGGACTAGCGGCTCCTACGAGCAGTACTTC	CASSPHGGTSGSYEQYF
13	TRBV15	-	-	TRBJ1-1	TGTGCCACCAATCGGCGGGGGCGAGCTGAAGCTTTCTTT	CATNRRGRAEAFF
13	TRBV6-5	TRBD1	-	TRBJ1-5	TGTGCCACCAGGGGGGGGAACAATCAGCCCCAGCATTTT	CATRGGNNQPQHF
14	TRBV7-3	-	-	TRBJ2-5	TGTGCCAGCAGCCCCCGGGCGTACCAAGAGACCCAGTACTTC	CASSPRAYQETQYF
16	TRBV18	-	-	TRBJ1-5	TGTGCCAGCTCACCGGATGGCAGAAATAGCAATCAGCCCCAGCATTTT	CASSPDGRNSNQPQHF
14	TRBV5-1	-	-	TRBJ2-1	TGCGCCAGCAGCTTGGGAGACATCAACAATGAGCAGTTCTTC	CASSLGDINNEQFF
14	TRBV10-2	-	-	TRBJ1-1	TGCGCCAGCAGTGGCCGGGCCCAGAACACTGAAGCTTTCTTT	CASSGRAQNTEAFF
14	TRBV9	-	-	TRBJ1-5	TGTGCCAGCAGCGACGCGTGGGGCAATCAGCCCCAGCATTTT	CASSDAWGNQPQHF
13	TRBV29-1	TRBD1	-	TRBJ2-7	TGCAGCGTTATGACAGGGTTTTCCTACGAGCAGTACTTC	CSVMTGFSYEQYF
14	TRBV7-8	-	-	TRBJ1-5	TGTGCCAGCAGCTTAGGCGGGGGCAATCAGCCCCAGCATTTT	CASSLGGGNQPQHF
15	TRBV9	TRBD1	-	TRBJ2-7	TGTGCCAGCAGCGTAACGGGACAGGGAAGCTACGAGCAGTACTTC	CASSVTGQGSYEQYF
16	TRBV7-2	TRBD2	-	TRBJ2-1	TGTGCCAGCAGCTTAGCGCGGGGGGCGCCGATCAATGAGCAGTTCTTC	CASSLARGAPINEQFF
15	TRBV19	-	-	TRBJ2-5	TGTGCCAGTAGTATGGCAAGCGGGTACCAAGAGACCCAGTACTTC	CASSMASGYQETQYF
15	TRBV5-1	-	-	TRBJ2-7	TGCGCCAGCAGCCCCAGCTGGGGGGCTATCTACGAGCAGTACTTC	CASSPSWGAIYEQYF
15	TRBV7-9	-	-	TRBJ1-1	TGTGCCAGCAGCTCCCCCGAGGGGGGGAGCACTGAAGCTTTCTTT	CASSSPEGGSTEAFF
13	TRBV6-1	-	-	TRBJ1-5	TGTGCCAGTTCCGTGGACAGCAATCAGCCCCAGCATTTT	CASSVDSNQPQHF
14	TRBV19	TRBD1	once	TRBJ2-7	TGTGCCAGTAGGAGACAGGGGACAACCTACGAGCAGTACTTC	CASRRQGTTYEQYF
15	TRBV6-5	-	-	TRBJ2-7	TGTGCCAGCAGCGGAAATGGACCGAGCTCCTACGAGCAGTACTTC	CASSGNGPSSYEQYF
12	TRBV6-1	-	-	TRBJ1-1	TGTGCCAGCAGTGAGGGGAACACTGAAGCTTTCTTT	CASSEGNTEAFF
14	TRBV10-3	-	-	TRBJ1-2	TGTGCCGGGGAAACCAGGGGCTCTAACTATGGCTACACCTTC	CAGETRGSNYGYTF
14	TRBV7-9	-	-	TRBJ1-1	TGTGCCAGCAGCTTAGCGCTCGTGGGGAGAGAAGCTTTCTTT	CASSLALVGREAFF
15	TRBV2	TRBD2	few	TRBJ2-5	TGTGCCACCAGCCTCCCGGGACTAGTGGATGAGACCCAGTACTTC	CATSLPGLVDETQYF
11	TRBV6-6	-	-	TRBJ2-1	TGTGCCAGCGGCAGGCGTAATGAGCAGTTCTTC	CASGRRNEQFF
13	TRBV27	-	few	TRBJ1-1	TGTGCCAGCAGTCCACAGGGAACGTCTGAAGCTTTCTTT	CASSPQGTSEAFF
15	TRBV7-9	TRBD2	-	TRBJ2-7	TGTGCCAGCAGCCCGACTAGCGGGGGGTTCTACGAGCAGTACTTC	CASSPTSGGFYEQYF
14	TRBV13	-	-	TRBJ2-7	TGTGCCAGCAGCTTAGGCCGGGACACCTACGAGCAGTACTTC	CASSLGRDTYEQYF
20	TRBV4-1	TRBD1	-	TRBJ1-5	TGCACCAGCAGCCGCACCGCAGCGGGGACAGGGGGCTTAGGCAATCAGCCCCAGCATTTT	CTSSRTAAGTGGLGNQPQHF
17	TRBV28	-	once	TRBJ2-7	TGTGCCAGCAGTTTATCGACGCGCGATCTCAGTTACTACGAGCAGTACTTC	CASSLSTRDLSYYEQYF
12	TRBV2	-	-	TRBJ2-1	TGTGCCAGCCGAGGGCGAGGAAATGAGCAGTTCTTC	CASRGRGNEQFF
18	TRBV9	TRBD1	-	TRBJ1-2	TGTGCCAGCAGCGGAGGAGGGAGGGGACAGGGGGTTTACTATGGCTACACCTTC	CASSGGGRGQGVYYGYTF
13	TRBV5-6	-	-	TRBJ1-2	TGTGCCAGCAGCTCGACAGAGAACTATGGCTACACCTTC	CASSSTENYGYTF
14	TRBV29-1	-	-	TRBJ1-1	TGCAGCGTCCAAATAGGGGTATCTGGCACTGAAGCTTTCTTT	CSVQIGVSGTEAFF
14	TRBV4-1	-	-	TRBJ1-5	TGCGCCAGCAGCCAAGATGGGCAGGTCAGGCCCCAGCATTTT	CASSQDGQVRPQHF
18	TRBV7-3	TRBD1	-	TRBJ2-6	TGTGCCAGCAGTCCCGGGACAGGGGGCGCGTCTGGGGCCAACGTCCTGACTTTC	CASSPGTGGASGANVLTF
14	TRBV2	-	-	TRBJ1-2	TGTGCCAGCAGGGGGGGCGAGGGGTCCTATGGCTACACCTTC	CASRGGEGSYGYTF
14	TRBV18	-	-	TRBJ1-1	TGTGCCAGCTCACCCAACACGATGAACACTGAAGCTTTCTTT	CASSPNTMNTEAFF
14	TRBV11-2	-	-	TRBJ1-1	TGTGCCAGCAGCTTAGGGTTAGTTAACACTGAAGCTTTCTTT	CASSLGLVNTEAFF
16	TRBV5-1	TRBD1	once	TRBJ2-5	TGCGCCAGCAGCACACGTCCCGGGACAGGGGGTGAGACCCAGTACTTC	CASSTRPGTGGETQYF
14	TRBV19	-	-	TRBJ1-5	TGTGCCAGTAGTATAGACGCTCAGAATCAGCCCCAGCATTTT	CASSIDAQNQPQHF
15	TRBV6-5	-	-	TRBJ1-1	TGTGCCAGCAGGGGGGTCGGGGCTGGTACCACTGAAGCTTTCTTT	CASRGVGAGTTEAFF
14	TRBV5-4	-	-	TRBJ2-7	TGTGCCAGCAGCTTTTGGGGGGGCGCCTACGAGCAGTACTTC	CASSFWGGAYEQYF
15	TRBV6-5	-	-	TRBJ1-4	TGTGCCAGCAGTGCCTCCCGGGCAACTAATGAAAAACTGTTTTTT	CASSASRATNEKLFF
13	TRBV6-6	-	-	TRBJ2-5	TGTGCCAGCGGCGGCAGTTTTAAAGAGACCCAGTACTTC	CASGGSFKETQYF
12	TRBV11-2	-	-	TRBJ2-2	TGTGCCAGCAGCACCCGGACAGCTTGGCTGTTTTTT	CASSTRTAWLFF
13	TRBV18	-	-	TRBJ1-2	TGTGCCAGCTCACCACGGGAACCAGAGGCCTACACCTTC	CASSPREPEAYTF
13	TRBV11-2	-	-	TRBJ2-2	TGTGCCAGCAGCTTAGATCGAACCGGGGAGCTGTTTTTT	CASSLDRTGELFF
12	TRBV11-2	-	-	TRBJ2-7	TGTGCCAGCAGCTTAGTCAGGGCCGAGCAGTACTTC	CASSLVRAEQYF
13	TRBV2	TRBD2	-	TRBJ2-1	TGTGCCAGCAGTGGGACTAGCGGGGGGGAGCAGTTCTTC	CASSGTSGGEQFF
15	TRBV10-1	TRBD2	-	TRBJ2-7	TGCGCCAGCAGTCCCCTAGCGGGGGGGCCCAACGGGCAGTACTTC	CASSPLAGGPNGQYF
14	TRBV7-3	TRBD1	-	TRBJ1-1	TGTGCCAGCAGCCCGGGACAGGCAAACACTGAAGCTTTCTTT	CASSPGQANTEAFF